The present entry profiles one T cell receptor (beta chain) with its context. What it recognizes is unknown. The identical CDR3 is also encoded by other nucleotide sequences in the sample. Germline V gives CDR1 MDHEN, CDR2 SYDVKM. V was clipped by 3 bases and J by 4 bases; unmatched bases: 3. CDR3 size: 15 residues. This sample was taken from a study of shared clonotypes between healthy human individuals. Study-level background: The donor group consisted of a couple of women and three men, aged 18 to 49.

Points from the study as a whole: Shared clonotypes: about 5.3% naive CD4, roughly 3.8% naive CD8, under 2.5% memory CD4, roughly 0.4% memory CD8. The authors sampled blood alone, and tissue repertoires likely differ.

Running of the assay took place at deep level. Only in-frame clones appear in the TCRdb table, and some are missing; sequencing was by immunoSEQ multiplex PCR. The table includes under 1,100,000 clones, approximately 80% detected once. This chain uses TRBV28 with TRBJ2-6; 7 bases are a match to TRBD2. The clonotype was recovered from a man younger than 35 in good health. Some clones in this sample may be carry-over from other donors' samples. Sequencing was done on a sample of memory CD4+ T cells from PBMCs. Indicated subset: CD45RA-negative fraction. The CDR3 protein is CASSFGGSGANVLTF. CDR3 nucleotides: TGTGCCAGCAGTTTCGGCGGGAGCGGGGCCAACGTCCTGACTTTC.